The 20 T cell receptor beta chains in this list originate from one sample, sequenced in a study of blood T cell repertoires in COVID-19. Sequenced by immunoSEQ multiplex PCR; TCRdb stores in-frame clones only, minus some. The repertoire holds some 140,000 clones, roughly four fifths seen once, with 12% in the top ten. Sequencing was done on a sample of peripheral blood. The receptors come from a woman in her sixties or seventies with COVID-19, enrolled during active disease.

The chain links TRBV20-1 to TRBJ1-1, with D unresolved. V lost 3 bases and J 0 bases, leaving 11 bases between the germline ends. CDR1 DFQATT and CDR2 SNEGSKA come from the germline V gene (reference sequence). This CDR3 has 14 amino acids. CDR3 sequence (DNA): TGCAGTGCTAGTCGCCCGAACATGAACACTGAAGCTTTCTTT. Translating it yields CSASRPNMNTEAFF.

The CDR3 sequence is CASSQGTRLAGAGDTQYF. DNA for the CDR3: TGTGCCAGCAGCCAAGGGACCCGACTAGCGGGAGCGGGAGATACGCAGTATTTT. V gene TRBV3-1 (or the pseudogene TRBV3-2) combines with J gene TRBJ2-3; 12 bases agree with TRBD2. CDR3 length: 18 amino acids. From germline, CDR1 is LGHDT and CDR2 YNNKEL (reference sequence). The V gene end was trimmed by 1 base and the J gene end by 5 bases; junction bases not matched to a gene: 10.

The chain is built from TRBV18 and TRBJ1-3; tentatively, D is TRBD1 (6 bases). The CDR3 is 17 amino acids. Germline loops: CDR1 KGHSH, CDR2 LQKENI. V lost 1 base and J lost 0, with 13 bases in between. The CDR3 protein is CASSPQTGDYSGNTIYF. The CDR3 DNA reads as TGTGCCAGCTCACCACAGACAGGCGATTACTCTGGAAACACCATATATTTT.

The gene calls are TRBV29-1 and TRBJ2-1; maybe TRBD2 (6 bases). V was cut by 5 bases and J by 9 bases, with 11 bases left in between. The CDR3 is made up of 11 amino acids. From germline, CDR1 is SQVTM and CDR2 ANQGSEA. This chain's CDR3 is CSVSRGSEQFF. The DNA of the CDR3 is TGCAGCGTTAGTCGGGGGAGTGAGCAGTTCTTC.

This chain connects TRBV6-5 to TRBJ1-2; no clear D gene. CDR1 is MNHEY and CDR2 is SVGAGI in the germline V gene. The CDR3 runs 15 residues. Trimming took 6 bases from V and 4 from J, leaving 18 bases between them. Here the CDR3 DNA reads TGTGCCAGCAGCTTAGCAGAATTGGGAGTCTATGGCTACACCTTC. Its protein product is CASSLAELGVYGYTF.

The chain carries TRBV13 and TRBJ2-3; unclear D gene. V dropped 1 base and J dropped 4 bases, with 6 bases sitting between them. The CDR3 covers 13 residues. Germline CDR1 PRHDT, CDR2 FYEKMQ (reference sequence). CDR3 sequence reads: CASSLAPSDTQYF. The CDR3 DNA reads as TGTGCCAGCAGCTTAGCCCCATCAGATACGCAGTATTTT.

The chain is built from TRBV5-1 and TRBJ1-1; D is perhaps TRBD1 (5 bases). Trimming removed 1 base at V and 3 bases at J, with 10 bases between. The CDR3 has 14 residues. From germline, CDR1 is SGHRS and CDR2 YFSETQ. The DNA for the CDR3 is TGCGCCAGCAGCTTGTTAGGGGCTGACACTGAAGCTTTCTTT. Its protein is CASSLLGADTEAFF. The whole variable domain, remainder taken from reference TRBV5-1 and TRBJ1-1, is KAGVTQTPRYLIKTRGQQVTLSCSPISGHRSVSWYQQTPGQGLQFLFEYFSETQRNKGNFPGRFSGRQFSNSRSEMNVSTLELGDSALYLCASSLLGADTEAFFGQGTRLTVV.

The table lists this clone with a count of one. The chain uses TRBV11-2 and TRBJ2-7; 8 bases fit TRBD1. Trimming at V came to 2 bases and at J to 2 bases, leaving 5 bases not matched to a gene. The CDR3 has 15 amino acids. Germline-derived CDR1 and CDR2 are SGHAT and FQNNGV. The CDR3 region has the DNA TGTGCCAGCAGCTTAACGGGACAGGACCCCTACGAGCAGTACTTC. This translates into CASSLTGQDPYEQYF.

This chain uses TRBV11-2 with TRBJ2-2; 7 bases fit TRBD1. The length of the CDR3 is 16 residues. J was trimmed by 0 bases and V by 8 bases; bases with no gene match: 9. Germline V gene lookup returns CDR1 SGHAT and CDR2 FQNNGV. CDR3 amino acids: CASAEGAGANTGELFF. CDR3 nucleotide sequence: TGTGCCAGCGCCGAGGGGGCAGGGGCGAACACCGGGGAGCTGTTTTTT.

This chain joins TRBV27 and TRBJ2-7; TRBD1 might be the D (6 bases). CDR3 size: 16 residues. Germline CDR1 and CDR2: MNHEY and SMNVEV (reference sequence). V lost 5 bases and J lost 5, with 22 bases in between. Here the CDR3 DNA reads TGTGCCAGCAGTAAGCGACAGGACCTCACTGGGAACGAGCAGTACTTC. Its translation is CASSKRQDLTGNEQYF.

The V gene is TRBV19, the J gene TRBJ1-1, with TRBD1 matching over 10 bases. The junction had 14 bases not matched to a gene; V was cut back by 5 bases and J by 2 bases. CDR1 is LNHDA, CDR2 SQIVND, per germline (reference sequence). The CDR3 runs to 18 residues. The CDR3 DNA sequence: TGTGCCAGTAGTGCTAATTTTGGACAGGGGGAGGGAAACACTGAAGCTTTCTTT. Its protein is CASSANFGQGEGNTEAFF.

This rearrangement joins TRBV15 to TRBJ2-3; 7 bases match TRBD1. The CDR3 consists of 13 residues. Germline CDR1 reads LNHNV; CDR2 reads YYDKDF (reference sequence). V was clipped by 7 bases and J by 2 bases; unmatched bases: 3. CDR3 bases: TGTGCCACCACCGGACAGGCCACAGATACGCAGTATTTT. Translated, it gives CATTGQATDTQYF.

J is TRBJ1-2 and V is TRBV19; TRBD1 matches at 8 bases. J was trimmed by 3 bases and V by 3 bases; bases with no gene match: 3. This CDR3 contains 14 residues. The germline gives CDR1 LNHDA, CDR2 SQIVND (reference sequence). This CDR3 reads CASSIRGQDYGYTF. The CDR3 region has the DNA TGTGCCAGTAGTATCAGGGGGCAAGACTATGGCTACACCTTC. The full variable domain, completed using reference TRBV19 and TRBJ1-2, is DGGITQSPKYLFRKEGQNVTLSCEQNLNHDAMYWYRQDPGQGLRLIYYSQIVNDFQKGDIAEGYSVSREKKESFPLTVTSAQKNPTAFYLCASSIRGQDYGYTFGSGTRLTVV.

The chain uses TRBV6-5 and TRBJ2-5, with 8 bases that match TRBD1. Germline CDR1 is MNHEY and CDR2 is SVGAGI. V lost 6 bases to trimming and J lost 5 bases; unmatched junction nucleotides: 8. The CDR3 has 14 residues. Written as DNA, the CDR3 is TGTGCCAGCAGGAAGGACAGGGTGAGGGAGACCCAGTACTTC. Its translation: CASRKDRVRETQYF.

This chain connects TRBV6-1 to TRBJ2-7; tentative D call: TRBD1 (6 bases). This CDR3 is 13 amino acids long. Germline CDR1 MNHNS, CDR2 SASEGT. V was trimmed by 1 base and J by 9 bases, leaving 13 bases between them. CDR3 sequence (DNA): TGTGCCAGCAGTGAAGTCCCCAGGGGACGGCAGTACTTC. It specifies CASSEVPRGRQYF.

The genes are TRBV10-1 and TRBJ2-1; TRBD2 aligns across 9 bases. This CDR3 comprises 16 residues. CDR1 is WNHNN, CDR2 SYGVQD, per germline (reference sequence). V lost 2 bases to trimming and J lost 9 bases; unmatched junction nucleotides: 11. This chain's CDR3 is CASSEPGIAGDSEQFF. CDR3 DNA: TGCGCCAGCAGTGAGCCGGGGATAGCGGGAGATAGTGAGCAGTTCTTC.

Here the CDR3 DNA reads TGTGCCAGCAGTGACTCGGACAGAGGGAACTATGGCTACACCTTC. This codes for CASSDSDRGNYGYTF. This chain links TRBV6-4 with TRBJ1-2; weak D call: TRBD1 (6 bases). Trimming cost V 0 bases and J 2 bases, with 10 bases left between them. Germline values: CDR1 MRHNA, CDR2 SNTAGT. This CDR3 has 15 residues.

This CDR3 reads CASAAARGGNTEAFF. Written as DNA, the CDR3 is TGTGCCAGCGCCGCGGCAAGGGGTGGGAACACTGAAGCTTTCTTT. The rearrangement uses TRBV18 and TRBJ1-1, with TRBD1 as a possible D gene (5 bases). The CDR3 sequence is 15 residues long. V was cut by 8 bases and J by 1 base, with 17 bases left in between. CDR1 and CDR2 from the germline V gene are KGHSH and LQKENI.

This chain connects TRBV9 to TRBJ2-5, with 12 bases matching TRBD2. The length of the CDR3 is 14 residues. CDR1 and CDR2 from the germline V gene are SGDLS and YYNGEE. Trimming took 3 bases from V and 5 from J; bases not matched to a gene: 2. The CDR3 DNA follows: TGTGCCAGCAGCGGGACTAGCGGGATCGAGACCCAGTACTTC. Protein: CASSGTSGIETQYF. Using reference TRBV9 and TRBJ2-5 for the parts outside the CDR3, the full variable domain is DSGVTQTPKHLITATGQRVTLRCSPRSGDLSVYWYQQSLDQGLQFLIQYYNGEERAKGNILERFSAQQFPDLHSELNLSSLELGDSALYFCASSGTSGIETQYFGPGTRLLVL.

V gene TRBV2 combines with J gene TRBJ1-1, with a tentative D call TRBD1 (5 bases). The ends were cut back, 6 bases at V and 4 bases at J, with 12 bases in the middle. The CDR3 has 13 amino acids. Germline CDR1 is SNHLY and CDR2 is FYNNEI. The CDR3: CASRKQESTEAFF. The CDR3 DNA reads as TGTGCCAGCAGGAAACAGGAGAGCACTGAAGCTTTCTTT.